This entry features one T cell receptor beta chain sequence. The sample is drawn from a study of regulatory T cells in long-lasting Graves disease. Described time point: persistent/refractory GD, antithyroid drugs over 5 years with positive TRAb. Preparation of the TCR library used RNA extracted from PBMCs. Tubes containing EDTA received 8 to 9.5 milliliters of drawn peripheral blood. With 5 bases clipped from V and 4 bases from J, the junction kept 2 bases outside the gene matches. CDR1 is SNHLY and CDR2 is FYNNEI in the germline V gene. This CDR3 is built from 13 residues. Building the TCR beta libraries relied on iRepertoire HTBI primers, and CDR3 regions underwent Arm-PCR. TCRdb reprocessed the multiplex PCR reads with MiXCR, giving one entry per CDR3 protein. Of about 420,000 distinct CDR3 sequences listed, around 24% are singletons.

This receptor was taken from a female donor with Graves disease. This chain connects TRBV2 to TRBJ2-3; 8 bases agree with TRBD2. Source: peripheral blood mononuclear cells (PBMCs), taken when the disease was refractory, from a patient treated with antithyroid drugs. The CDR3 loop is CASSSGSADTQYF. As DNA, the CDR3 is TGTGCCAGCAGTAGCGGGAGTGCAGATACGCAGTATTTT.